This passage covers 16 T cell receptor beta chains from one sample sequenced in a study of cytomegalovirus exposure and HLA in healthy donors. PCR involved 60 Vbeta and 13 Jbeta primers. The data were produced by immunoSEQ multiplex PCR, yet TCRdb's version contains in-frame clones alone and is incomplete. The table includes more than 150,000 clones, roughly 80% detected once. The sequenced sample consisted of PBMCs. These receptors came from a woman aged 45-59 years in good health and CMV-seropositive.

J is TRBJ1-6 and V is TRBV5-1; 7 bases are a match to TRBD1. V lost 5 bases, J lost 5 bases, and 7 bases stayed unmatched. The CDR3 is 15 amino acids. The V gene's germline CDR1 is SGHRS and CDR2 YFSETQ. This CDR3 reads CASSPTGTDNSPLHF. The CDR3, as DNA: TGCGCCAGCAGTCCGACAGGGACTGATAATTCACCCCTCCACTTT.

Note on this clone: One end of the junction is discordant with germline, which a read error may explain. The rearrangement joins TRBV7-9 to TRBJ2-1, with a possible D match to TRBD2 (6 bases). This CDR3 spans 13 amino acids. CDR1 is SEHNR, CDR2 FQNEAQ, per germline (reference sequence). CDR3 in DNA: TGTTCCAGCGGGCAGTTGCCCTGGAATGAGCAGTTCTTC. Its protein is CSSGQLPWNEQFF.

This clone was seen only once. The CDR3 DNA reads as TGTGCCAGTGGGGAGGGCTTCTCTGGAAACACCATATATTTT. This sequence encodes CASGEGFSGNTIYF. The rearrangement uses TRBV7-2 and TRBJ1-3, with unresolved D. Per the germline V gene, CDR1 is SGHTA and CDR2 is FQGNSA. Trimming removed 9 bases at V and 0 bases at J, with 12 bases between. There are 14 residues in the CDR3.

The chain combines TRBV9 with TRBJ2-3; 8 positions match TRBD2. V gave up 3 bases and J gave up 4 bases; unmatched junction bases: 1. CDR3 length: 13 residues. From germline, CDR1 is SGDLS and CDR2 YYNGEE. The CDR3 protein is CASSARGADTQYF. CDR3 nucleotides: TGTGCCAGCAGCGCGCGGGGGGCAGATACGCAGTATTTT.

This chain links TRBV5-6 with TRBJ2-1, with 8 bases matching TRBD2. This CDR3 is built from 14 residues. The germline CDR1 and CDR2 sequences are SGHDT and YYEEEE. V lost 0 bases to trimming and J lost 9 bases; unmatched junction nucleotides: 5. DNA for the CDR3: TGTGCCAGCAGCTTGGGGACTAGCAGTGTTGAGCAGTTCTTC. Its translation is CASSLGTSSVEQFF. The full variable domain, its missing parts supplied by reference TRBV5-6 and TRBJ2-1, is DAGVTQSPTHLIKTRGQQVTLRCSPKSGHDTVSWYQQALGQGPQFIFQYYEEEERQRGNFPDRFSGHQFPNYSSELNVNALLLGDSALYLCASSLGTSSVEQFFGPGTRLTVL.

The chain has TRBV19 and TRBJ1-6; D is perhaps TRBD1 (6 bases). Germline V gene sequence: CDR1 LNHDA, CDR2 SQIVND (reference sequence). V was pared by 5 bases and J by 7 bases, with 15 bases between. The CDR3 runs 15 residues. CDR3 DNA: TGTGCCAGTAGTGCCCGACAGGATCGAAATTCACCCCTCCACTTT. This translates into CASSARQDRNSPLHF.

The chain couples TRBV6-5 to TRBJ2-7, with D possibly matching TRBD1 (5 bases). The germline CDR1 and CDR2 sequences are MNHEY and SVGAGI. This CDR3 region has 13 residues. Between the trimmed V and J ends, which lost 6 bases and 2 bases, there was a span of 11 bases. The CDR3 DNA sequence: TGTGCCAGCAGGGCAGGGTCGCCCTACGAGCAGTACTTC. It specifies CASRAGSPYEQYF.

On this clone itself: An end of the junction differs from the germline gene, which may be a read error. CDR3 nucleotide sequence: TGTTCCAGCAGCTTAGAAGCGGGGGGTCTGAACTTC. Protein sequence: CSSSLEAGGLNF. The V gene is TRBV7-9, the J gene TRBJ2-7; 9 nucleotides match TRBD2. The CDR3 spans 12 residues. Germline V gene sequence: CDR1 SEHNR, CDR2 FQNEAQ (reference sequence).

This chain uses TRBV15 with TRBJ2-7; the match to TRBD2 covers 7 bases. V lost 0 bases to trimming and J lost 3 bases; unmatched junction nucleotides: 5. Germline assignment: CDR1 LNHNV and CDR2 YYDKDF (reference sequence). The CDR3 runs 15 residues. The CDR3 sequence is CATSRDGLAVYEQYF. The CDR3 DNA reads TGTGCCACCAGCAGAGATGGGCTAGCGGTCTACGAGCAGTACTTC.

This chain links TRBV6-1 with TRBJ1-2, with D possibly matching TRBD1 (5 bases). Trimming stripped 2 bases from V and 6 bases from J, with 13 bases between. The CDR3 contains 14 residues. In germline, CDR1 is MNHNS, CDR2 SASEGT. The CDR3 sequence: CASSEMPRGDGYTF. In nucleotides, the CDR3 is TGTGCCAGCAGTGAAATGCCGCGGGGGGATGGCTACACCTTC.

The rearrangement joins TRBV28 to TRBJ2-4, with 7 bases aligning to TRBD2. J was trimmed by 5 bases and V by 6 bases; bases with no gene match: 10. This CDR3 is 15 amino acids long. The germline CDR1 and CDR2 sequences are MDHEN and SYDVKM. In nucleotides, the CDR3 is TGTGCCAGCAGCCCTGGCGGGGGAAGTCAAAACATTCAGTACTTC. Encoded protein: CASSPGGGSQNIQYF.

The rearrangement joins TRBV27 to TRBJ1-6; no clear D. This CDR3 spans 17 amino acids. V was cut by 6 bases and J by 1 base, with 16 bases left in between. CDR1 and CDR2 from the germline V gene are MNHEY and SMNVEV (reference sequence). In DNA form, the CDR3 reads TGTGCCAGCAGCCCGGCCGGGTCTAGTTCCTATAATTCACCCCTCCACTTT. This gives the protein CASSPAGSSSYNSPLHF.

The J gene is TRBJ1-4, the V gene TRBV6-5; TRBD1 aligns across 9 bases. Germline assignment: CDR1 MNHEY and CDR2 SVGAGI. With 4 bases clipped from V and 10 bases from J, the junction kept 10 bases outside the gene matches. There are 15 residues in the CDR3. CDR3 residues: CASSSTGTGRRKLFF. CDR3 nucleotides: TGTGCCAGCAGTTCCACCGGGACAGGGAGGCGAAAACTGTTTTTT.

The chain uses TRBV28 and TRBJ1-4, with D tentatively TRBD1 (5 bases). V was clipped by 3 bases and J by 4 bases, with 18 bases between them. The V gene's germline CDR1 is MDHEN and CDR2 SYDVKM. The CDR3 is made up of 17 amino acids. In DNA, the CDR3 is TGTGCCAGCAGTTTGGGAGGGGCGGGAGAAGTTAATGAAAAACTGTTTTTT. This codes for CASSLGGAGEVNEKLFF. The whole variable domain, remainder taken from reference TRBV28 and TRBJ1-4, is DVKVTQSSRYLVKRTGEKVFLECVQDMDHENMFWYRQDPGLGLRLIYFSYDVKMKEKGDIPEGYSVSREKKERFSLILESASTNQTSMYLCASSLGGAGEVNEKLFFGSGTQLSVL.

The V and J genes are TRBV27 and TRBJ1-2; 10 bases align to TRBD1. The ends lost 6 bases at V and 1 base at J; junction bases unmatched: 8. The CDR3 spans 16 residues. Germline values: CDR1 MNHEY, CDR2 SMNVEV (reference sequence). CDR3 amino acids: CASSRDRGDFNYGYTF. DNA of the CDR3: TGTGCCAGCAGCCGGGACAGGGGTGATTTTAACTATGGCTACACCTTC.

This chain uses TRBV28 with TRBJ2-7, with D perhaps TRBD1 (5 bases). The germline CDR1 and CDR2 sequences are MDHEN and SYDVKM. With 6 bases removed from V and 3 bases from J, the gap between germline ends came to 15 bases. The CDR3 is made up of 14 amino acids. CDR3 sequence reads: CASSDSLSVYEQYF. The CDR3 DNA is TGTGCCAGCAGCGACAGTCTATCCGTCTACGAGCAGTACTTC. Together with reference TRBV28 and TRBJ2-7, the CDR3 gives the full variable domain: DVKVTQSSRYLVKRTGEKVFLECVQDMDHENMFWYRQDPGLGLRLIYFSYDVKMKEKGDIPEGYSVSREKKERFSLILESASTNQTSMYLCASSDSLSVYEQYFGPGTRLTVT.